The clone carrying this T cell receptor (beta chain) was seen at least ten times. The entry originates in a study of T-cell memory formation after mild COVID-19. TCRdb processed the 5' RACE reads anew with MiXCR; each CDR3 protein has one entry. The table has approximately 350,000 distinct CDR3 sequences, approximately 15% seen once. The source of this sequence is a man between 18 and 29 years old who had mild COVID-19 (a few samples of this study predate the infection). Cell type and time point are not known. The material sequenced was PBMCs or a T cell subset sorted from them (not recorded which).

This CDR3 reads CASSQGAGGELFF. The CDR3, as DNA: TGCGCCAGCAGCCAGGGGGCGGGCGGGGAGCTGTTTTTT. The V gene is TRBV4-3, the J gene TRBJ2-2, with D tentatively TRBD1 (6 bases). The germline V gene has CDR1 LGHNA and CDR2 YSLEER. This CDR3 is built from 13 residues. V was shortened by 3 bases and J by 7 bases, with 9 bases between the two germline ends.